The 28 T cell receptor beta chains below were found in one sample sequenced in a study of T cells after yellow fever vaccination. TCRdb called the 5' RACE reads again in MiXCR, with one record for every CDR3 protein. This repertoire shows 400,000 or so distinct CDR3 sequences, about 17% found once; its top ten account for 18%. Material: PBMCs, obtained before the yellow fever booster vaccination. The receptors were sampled from a man aged 18 to 30 who received the YFV17D yellow fever vaccine.

This chain connects TRBV6-5 to TRBJ2-3, with D perhaps matching TRBD1 (5 bases). With 6 bases removed from V and 1 base from J, the gap between germline ends came to 8 bases. This CDR3 is 13 amino acids long. Germline V gene data show CDR1 as MNHEY and CDR2 as SVGAGI. In nucleotides, the CDR3 is TGTGCCAGCAGATCACAGGGCACAGATACGCAGTATTTT. It is translated as CASRSQGTDTQYF.

The V call is TRBV20-1, the J call TRBJ1-1, with D perhaps matching TRBD1 (5 bases). Looked up from germline, CDR1 is DFQATT and CDR2 is SNEGSKA (reference sequence). Trimming pared 6 bases from V and 5 bases from J, leaving 16 bases between. The CDR3 is made up of 13 amino acids. The CDR3 spells CSARGRVKTEAFF. The CDR3 DNA reads as TGCAGTGCGAGGGGCAGGGTCAAGACTGAAGCTTTCTTT.

CDR3 amino acids: CSVAHGQRHSYEQYF. The CDR3 DNA is TGCAGCGTCGCGCACGGGCAGCGCCATTCCTACGAGCAGTACTTC. The J gene is TRBJ2-7, the V gene TRBV29-1; unclear D gene. Germline CDR1 and CDR2: SQVTM and ANQGSEA. Trimming removed 6 bases at V and 1 base at J, with 19 bases between. The CDR3 consists of 15 residues.

This clonotype was counted only a few times. This chain uses TRBV7-3 with TRBJ2-3; no clear D. Germline values: CDR1 SGHTA, CDR2 FQGTGA. CDR3 length: 17 amino acids. V dropped 5 bases and J dropped 1 base, with 19 bases sitting between them. CDR3 protein: CASSPGTASLGTDTQYF. DNA for the CDR3: TGTGCCAGCAGCCCCGGCACAGCGAGTTTGGGCACAGATACGCAGTATTTT.

This clonotype has at least ten counts. CDR3 residues: CASSLVGGGETQYF. CDR3 bases: TGTGCCAGCAGCTTGGTTGGGGGAGGAGAGACCCAGTACTTC. This chain uses TRBV5-6 with TRBJ2-5; TRBD2 is a possible D gene (6 bases). The CDR3 runs to 14 residues. V was cut by 0 bases and J by 4 bases, with 10 bases left in between. Germline V lookup: CDR1 SGHDT, CDR2 YYEEEE. Combining the CDR3 with reference TRBV5-6 and TRBJ2-5 gives the whole variable domain DAGVTQSPTHLIKTRGQQVTLRCSPKSGHDTVSWYQQALGQGPQFIFQYYEEEERQRGNFPDRFSGHQFPNYSSELNVNALLLGDSALYLCASSLVGGGETQYFGPGTRLLVL.

This clonotype was seen a few times. The V and J genes are TRBV6-2 or TRBV6-3 and TRBJ2-1, with no clear D. Germline CDR1 MNHEY, CDR2 SVGEGT. CDR3 length: 15 amino acids. Trimming pared 0 bases from V and 2 bases from J, leaving 8 bases between. The CDR3 here is CASSYSGSTYNEQFF. The DNA of the CDR3 is TGTGCCAGCAGTTACTCGGGGTCTACCTACAATGAGCAGTTCTTC.

This rearrangement joins TRBV4-3 to TRBJ1-2, with a possible D match to TRBD1 (6 bases). The V and J ends lost 0 bases and 5 bases respectively, with 16 bases between them. The CDR3 covers 16 residues. Germline CDR1 and CDR2: LGHNA and YSLEER. In nucleotides, the CDR3 is TGCGCCAGCAGCCAAGATAGGGGGGCAGGGGATTATGGCTACACCTTC. Amino acid sequence: CASSQDRGAGDYGYTF.

The chain carries TRBV20-1 and TRBJ1-5; D gene ambiguous. V gave up 4 bases and J gave up 0 bases, with 4 bases separating them. CDR1 and CDR2 (germline): DFQATT, SNEGSKA (reference sequence). The CDR3 extends over 12 amino acids. CDR3 nucleotide sequence: TGCAGTGCTACCTATAGCAATCAGCCCCAGCATTTT. It encodes CSATYSNQPQHF.

This chain uses TRBV11-2 with TRBJ2-2, with D uncertain. This CDR3 has 13 amino acids. V lost 1 base, J lost 6 bases, and 6 bases lay in between. Germline lookup yields CDR1 SGHAT and CDR2 FQNNGV. CDR3 in amino acids: CASSLAWAGELFF. The CDR3 nucleotides read TGTGCCAGCAGCTTAGCGTGGGCCGGGGAGCTGTTTTTT.

This clonotype was observed a handful of times. The chain recombines TRBV19 with TRBJ2-2; D remains ambiguous. The germline gives CDR1 LNHDA, CDR2 SQIVND (reference sequence). V lost 1 base and J lost 4, with 16 bases in between. The CDR3 consists of 17 residues. The CDR3 sequence is CASSIGPIRSGTGELFF. The CDR3 DNA reads TGTGCCAGTAGTATAGGTCCGATCCGTAGTGGCACCGGGGAGCTGTTTTTT. Full variable domain (rest looked up from reference TRBV19 and TRBJ2-2): DGGITQSPKYLFRKEGQNVTLSCEQNLNHDAMYWYRQDPGQGLRLIYYSQIVNDFQKGDIAEGYSVSREKKESFPLTVTSAQKNPTAFYLCASSIGPIRSGTGELFFGEGSRLTVL.

V usage is TRBV4-2 and J usage is TRBJ2-1; 7 bases match TRBD2. With V trimmed by 4 bases and J by 10 bases, 10 bases remained unmatched. In germline, CDR1 is LGHNA, CDR2 YNFKEQ. This CDR3 has 14 residues. The CDR3 region is CASSLRTGEGEQFF. CDR3 bases: TGTGCCAGCAGCCTTAGGACGGGGGAGGGCGAGCAGTTCTTC.

The chain couples TRBV20-1 to TRBJ1-1, with TRBD1 matching 8 bases. From germline, CDR1 is DFQATT and CDR2 SNEGSKA (reference sequence). There are 14 residues in the CDR3. Losses at the gene ends were 4 bases for V and 0 bases for J; bases not matched to a gene: 4. The CDR3 DNA is TGCAGTGCTACCCAGGGGGCGGTGAACACTGAAGCTTTCTTT. It specifies CSATQGAVNTEAFF.

This clonotype was counted between two and nine times. The chain joins TRBV10-3 to TRBJ1-1; 9 bases agree with TRBD1. Germline V CDR1 and CDR2: ENHRY, SYGVKD. The CDR3 consists of 14 residues. The V and J ends lost 6 bases and 3 bases, in that order; junction bases with no gene match: 5. The CDR3 nucleotides read TGTGCCATCAGCCGACAGGGGGTTGACACTGAAGCTTTCTTT. This sequence encodes CAISRQGVDTEAFF.

This clonotype has a handful of counts. The chain carries TRBV5-1 and TRBJ1-5, with TRBD1 matching 9 bases. V was pared by 4 bases and J by 2 bases, with 4 bases of the junction left unmatched. Germline V gene data show CDR1 as SGHRS and CDR2 as YFSETQ. CDR3 length: 15 residues. The CDR3: CASSRQGGGNQPQHF. Here the CDR3 DNA reads TGCGCCAGCAGCAGACAGGGGGGAGGCAATCAGCCCCAGCATTTT.

V usage is TRBV9 and J usage is TRBJ1-6; 7 bases align to TRBD1. Germline CDR1 is SGDLS and CDR2 is YYNGEE. The CDR3 runs 14 residues. J was trimmed by 11 bases and V by 0 bases; bases with no gene match: 5. CDR3 sequence reads: CASSVEGQATPLHF. The CDR3 region has the DNA TGTGCCAGCAGCGTAGAAGGACAGGCGACACCCCTCCACTTT.

This chain uses TRBV21-1 with TRBJ2-5; the D call in the table, TRBD2, was not verified against the DNA. TRBV21-1 is a known pseudogene. The CDR3 totals 21 residues. The CDR3 is CASSKAPGLAGINRSGETQYF. For the CDR3, the DNA is TGTGCCAGCAGCAAAGCTCCGGGACTAGCGGGGATCAATAGGAGCGGAGAGACCCAGTACTTC.

This clonotype was counted only a few times. The V call is TRBV12-3 or TRBV12-4, the J call TRBJ1-2, with a tentative D call TRBD1 (5 bases). CDR3 length: 13 residues. Trimming left V 6 bases short and J 9 bases short, with 17 bases between. DNA for the CDR3: TGTGCCAGCAGCCAAGGGGTGGGGATCAGCTACACCTTC. Its translation: CASSQGVGISYTF.

This clonotype was seen ten or more times. CDR3 nucleotide sequence: TGCGCCAGCAGCACCGGGACACATCAAGAGACCCAGTACTTC. Translating it yields CASSTGTHQETQYF. V and J are TRBV5-1 and TRBJ2-5, with D maybe TRBD1 (6 bases). V was cut by 4 bases and J by 2 bases, with 12 bases left in between. The V gene's germline CDR1 is SGHRS and CDR2 YFSETQ. This CDR3 comprises 14 residues.

The CDR3 DNA follows: TGCGCCAGCAGCTTGGAGTCCCAGGTATCGTCCGGGGAGCTGTTTTTT. Translating it yields CASSLESQVSSGELFF. The V and J genes are TRBV5-1 and TRBJ2-2; D is uncertain. Trimming took off 0 bases at V and 6 bases at J, with 15 bases between the two ends. The CDR3 totals 16 residues. The germline CDR1 and CDR2 sequences are SGHRS and YFSETQ.

This chain joins TRBV7-9 and TRBJ2-2; 11 bases align to TRBD1. CDR3 size: 16 residues. V gave up 5 bases and J gave up 4 bases; unmatched junction bases: 6. Germline V lookup: CDR1 SEHNR, CDR2 FQNEAQ (reference sequence). CDR3 protein: CASSAGQGAPTGELFF. CDR3 sequence (DNA): TGTGCCAGCAGCGCCGGACAGGGGGCGCCCACCGGGGAGCTGTTTTTT. Filled out from reference TRBV7-9 and TRBJ2-2, the complete variable domain reads DTGVSQNPRHKITKRGQNVTFRCDPISEHNRLYWYRQTLGQGPEFLTYFQNEAQLEKSRLLSDRFSAERPKGSFSTLEIQRTEQGDSAMYLCASSAGQGAPTGELFFGEGSRLTVL.

This clonotype was counted a single time. The rearrangement uses TRBV5-8 and TRBJ2-6, with 10 bases aligning to TRBD2. V shed 1 base and J 1 base; nucleotides not matched to a gene: 5. This CDR3 contains 18 residues. Germline V gene sequence: CDR1 SGHTS, CDR2 YDEGEE. CDR3 coding DNA: TGTGCCAGCAGCTTGTCGACTAGCGGGCGATCTGGGGCCAACGTCCTGACTTTC. It encodes CASSLSTSGRSGANVLTF. The whole variable domain, filled in from reference TRBV5-8 and TRBJ2-6, reads EAGVTQSPTHLIKTRGQQATLRCSPISGHTSVYWYQQALGLGLQFLLWYDEGEERNRGNFPPRFSGRQFPNYSSELNVNALELEDSALYLCASSLSTSGRSGANVLTFGAGSRLTVL.

The chain uses TRBV7-9 and TRBJ1-1, with 7 positions matching TRBD1. The germline CDR1 and CDR2 sequences are SEHNR and FQNEAQ (reference sequence). The CDR3 is 15 amino acids. Germline trimming cut 5 bases from V and 1 base from J; bases unmatched to any gene: 7. CDR3 loop: CASSPGQATNTEAFF. The CDR3 nucleotides are TGTGCCAGCAGCCCAGGACAGGCGACGAACACTGAAGCTTTCTTT. Using reference TRBV7-9 and TRBJ1-1 for the parts outside the CDR3, the full variable domain is DTGVSQNPRHKITKRGQNVTFRCDPISEHNRLYWYRQTLGQGPEFLTYFQNEAQLEKSRLLSDRFSAERPKGSFSTLEIQRTEQGDSAMYLCASSPGQATNTEAFFGQGTRLTVV.

This clonotype was picked up a small number of times. The J gene is TRBJ2-5, the V gene TRBV20-1; a weak D match, TRBD2 (7 bases). This CDR3 is 16 amino acids long. Trimming shortened V by 0 bases and J by 2 bases, and 16 bases separated the two germline ends. Germline CDR1 is DFQATT and CDR2 is SNEGSKA (reference sequence). As DNA, the CDR3 is TGCAGTGCTAGAGATTTTGGCGGGGGCAAACAAGAGACCCAGTACTTC. Translating gives CSARDFGGGKQETQYF.

V is TRBV30 and J is TRBJ2-7; the D gene is possibly TRBD2 (5 bases). This CDR3 has 13 residues. The V end was cut by 3 bases, the J end by 4 bases, with 13 bases between. Germline V gene lookup returns CDR1 GTSNPN and CDR2 SVGIG (reference sequence). Written as DNA, the CDR3 is TGTGCCTGGAGCCAGGACTCGGAGTACGAGCAGTACTTC. Residues: CAWSQDSEYEQYF.

This clonotype was detected a few times. This chain uses TRBV13 with TRBJ1-5, with TRBD1 as a possible D gene (5 bases). The V end lost 0 bases, the J end lost 3 bases, and 9 bases lay between the germline ends. Looked up from germline, CDR1 is PRHDT and CDR2 is FYEKMQ (reference sequence). This CDR3 is built from 15 residues. This CDR3 is CASSLGWGDNQPQHF. CDR3 nucleotide sequence: TGTGCCAGCAGCTTAGGATGGGGGGACAATCAGCCCCAGCATTTT. Supplemented by reference TRBV13 and TRBJ1-5, the full variable domain reads AAGVIQSPRHLIKEKRETATLKCYPIPRHDTVYWYQQGPGQDPQFLISFYEKMQSDKGSIPDRFSAQQFSDYHSELNMSSLELGDSALYFCASSLGWGDNQPQHFGDGTRLSIL.

The chain couples TRBV4-1 to TRBJ2-2; D not resolved. V lost 1 base and J 4 bases, leaving 10 bases between the germline ends. This CDR3 comprises 15 residues. From germline, CDR1 is MGHRA and CDR2 YSYEKL. The chain's CDR3 is CASSQGGVGTGELFF. The CDR3 region has the DNA TGCGCCAGCAGCCAAGGCGGTGTTGGCACCGGGGAGCTGTTTTTT.

V is TRBV6-1 and J is TRBJ2-7; D uncertain. Germline values: CDR1 MNHNS, CDR2 SASEGT. The CDR3 covers 13 residues. The V end lost 7 bases, the J end lost 3 bases, and 13 bases lay between the germline ends. The CDR3 coding sequence is TGTGCCAGCACCAGGAAGTCGGGCTACGAGCAGTACGTC. This gives the protein CASTRKSGYEQYV.

The CDR3 bases are TGCAGTGCTAGAGATCCAACAGGATATACGCAGTATTTT. Its protein product is CSARDPTGYTQYF. V and J are TRBV20-1 and TRBJ2-3, with D possibly matching TRBD1 (5 bases). Per the germline V gene, CDR1 is DFQATT and CDR2 is SNEGSKA (reference sequence). Trimming shortened V by 0 bases and J by 7 bases, and 11 bases separated the two germline ends. The CDR3 length is 13 residues.